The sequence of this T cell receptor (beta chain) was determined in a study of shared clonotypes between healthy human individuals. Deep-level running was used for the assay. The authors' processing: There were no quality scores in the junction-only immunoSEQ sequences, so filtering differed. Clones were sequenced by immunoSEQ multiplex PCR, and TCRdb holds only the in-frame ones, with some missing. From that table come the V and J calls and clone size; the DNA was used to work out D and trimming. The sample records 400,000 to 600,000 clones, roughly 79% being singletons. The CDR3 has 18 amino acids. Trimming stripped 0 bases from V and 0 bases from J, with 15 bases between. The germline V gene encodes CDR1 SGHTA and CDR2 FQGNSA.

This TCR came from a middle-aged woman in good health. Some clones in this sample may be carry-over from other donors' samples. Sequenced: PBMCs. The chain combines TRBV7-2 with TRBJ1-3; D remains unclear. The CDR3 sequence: CASSLAPGQGPSGNTIYF. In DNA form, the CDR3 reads TGTGCCAGCAGCTTAGCGCCAGGCCAAGGACCCTCTGGAAACACCATATATTTT.